A selection of T cell receptor beta chains follows, all from one sample in a study of PD-1 blockade in classical Hodgkin lymphoma. Sequencing was performed with immunoSEQ multiplex PCR; in TCRdb, only in-frame clones are kept and a portion is missing. The repertoire holds about 41,000 clones, about two thirds seen once, with over 2.5% in the top ten. The source was peripheral blood mononuclear cells (PBMCs), collected before the fourth cycle of nivolumab. These receptors came from a human donor with classical Hodgkin lymphoma. CDR3s leave out the opening cysteine and the closing phenylalanine or tryptophan. The order of the fields is V gene, clone size, J gene, CDR3 protein. A clone size is listed for some rows: how often the clone was seen (once, few, many), or a class if it is expanded.

>TRBV7-9|once|TRBJ1-1
ASSFGQAEAF
>TRBV23-1|NA|TRBJ1-3
ASSQNWRIPSGNTIY
>TRBV10-2|NA|TRBJ2-3
ASSEDGVQDTQY
>TRBV7-2|NA|TRBJ1-1
ASSGGRGGKAF
>TRBV21-1|NA|TRBJ2-1
ASSKVDSTDTYNEQF
>TRBV5-1|NA|TRBJ1-2
ASSPDGYGYT
>TRBV19|NA|TRBJ2-7
ASSPTSLIYEQY
>TRBV7-9|few|TRBJ2-3
ASSLEAQGAGVTDTQY
>TRBV15|NA|TRBJ1-1
ATSRDGLTEAF
>TRBV2|NA|TRBJ2-1
ASSDARYNEQF
>TRBV15|NA|TRBJ1-1
ATSREQVSGGTEAF
>TRBV6-5|NA|TRBJ2-7
ASSYLKQARLY
>TRBV29-1|NA|TRBJ1-1
SIQQYPSNTEAF
>TRBV4-2|NA|TRBJ2-7
ASSPRVQGWPYEQY
>TRBV11-3|NA|TRBJ2-7
ASSYSGTDYEQY
>TRBV2|NA|TRBJ2-2
ASRDYLGNTGELF
>TRBV27|NA|TRBJ1-6
ASSPNWDRFYNSPLH
>TRBV2|few|TRBJ2-7
ASRPGSGNEQY
>TRBV7-7|NA|TRBJ2-5
ASSLEGQTQETQY
>TRBV4-3|NA|TRBJ1-4
ASSQASRQLEKLF
>TRBV18|NA|TRBJ1-5
ASSPAQTGDSNQPQH
>TRBV6-5|NA|TRBJ2-7
ASSLGTGASYEQY
>TRBV5-1|NA|TRBJ2-7
ASSLEGGWYEQY
>TRBV7-2|NA|TRBJ2-7
ASSYPGSSYEQY
>TRBV6-6|NA|TRBJ1-5
ASGQPNQPQH
>TRBV5-6|NA|TRBJ2-7
ASSGTGAYSYEQY
>TRBV4-3|NA|TRBJ2-3
ASSPSHTDTQY
>TRBV10-3|NA|TRBJ2-7
AGSSADSYEQY
>TRBV7-2|NA|TRBJ2-3
ASSLTSGGAGGTDTQY
>TRBV2|NA|TRBJ2-7
ADGPVYEQY
>TRBV18|NA|TRBJ1-1
ASSPGRGAMNTEAF
>TRBV7-9|NA|TRBJ2-2
ASRQSPGHLSGELF
>TRBV2|NA|TRBJ2-1
ARNRGLASNEQF
>TRBV5-1|NA|TRBJ2-3
ASSRSGAPDGTDTQY
>TRBV11-3|few|TRBJ2-2
ASRTRSGELF
>TRBV6-5|few|TRBJ1-2
ASSLGQGGSYGYT
>TRBV4-2|NA|TRBJ2-7
ASSQESGVSSYEQY
>TRBV28|few|TRBJ2-7
ASSTRQGVHEQY
>TRBV4-1|NA|TRBJ2-3
ASSRLTGEGTDTQY
>TRBV2|NA|TRBJ1-3
ASSELSTRGIGNTIY
>TRBV5-6|NA|TRBJ2-5
ASMGRGTGYEETQY
>TRBV11-3|NA|TRBJ1-3
ASSLSTGDSGNTIY
>TRBV5-1|few|TRBJ2-5
ASSLWAGHQETQY
>TRBV7-9|NA|TRBJ2-3
ASSLPTGLAPDTQY
>TRBV9|NA|TRBJ2-1
ASSVVTDNEQF
>TRBV5-4|NA|TRBJ1-1
ASSLGAGRMNTEAF
>TRBV7-6|medium-sized|TRBJ2-2
ASSLEPRTSGDTGELF
>TRBV6-1|NA|TRBJ2-1
ASRATVANEQF